This is a list of T cell receptor beta chains from one sample in a study of immune cell composition in non-small cell lung cancer. The table came from immunoSEQ multiplex PCR; TCRdb's copy has only in-frame clones and leaves some out. In the table there are 1,700 or so clones, around 78% of which are singletons. The sequencing sample was made of lung tumor tissue. These receptors were taken from a human donor with non-small cell lung cancer. Both conserved end residues are part of each CDR3. The order of the fields is D gene, clone size, J gene, V gene, CDR3 protein, CDR3 DNA. A D gene is named only where the DNA matches it firmly. Clone size, where shown, is once, few, many, or a class for clones that have expanded.

.	.	TRBJ1-2	TRBV25-1	CASSEPNNYGYTF	TGTGCCAGCAGTGAGCCTAACAACTATGGCTACACCTTC
TRBD1	.	TRBJ2-5	TRBV6-1	CASSARQGSYQETQYF	TGTGCCAGCAGTGCGAGACAGGGGTCGTACCAAGAGACCCAGTACTTC
.	.	TRBJ2-3	TRBV11-3	CASSERGTDTQYF	TGTGCCAGCAGCGAGCGGGGCACAGATACGCAGTATTTT
.	once	TRBJ2-6	TRBV19	CASSIDQASGSGANVLTF	TGTGCCAGTAGTATAGATCAGGCTTCTGGGTCTGGGGCCAACGTCCTGACTTTC
TRBD1	.	TRBJ1-6	TRBV30	CAWSAAGGQGYSPLHF	TGTGCCTGGAGTGCCGCAGGGGGACAGGGATATTCACCCCTCCACTTT
.	.	TRBJ2-7	TRBV30	CAWGGFGEQYF	TGTGCCTGGGGGGGGTTTGGCGAGCAGTACTTC
.	.	TRBJ1-5	TRBV11-2	CASSLDGWSNQPQHF	TGTGCCAGCAGCTTAGACGGGTGGAGCAATCAGCCCCAGCATTTT
.	.	TRBJ2-5	TRBV11-2	CASRHISRGETQYF	TGTGCCAGCAGACACATCTCGCGAGGAGAGACCCAGTACTTC
TRBD2	.	TRBJ2-3	TRBV9	CASSPQTGLASRTQYF	TGTGCCAGCAGCCCCCAAACGGGACTAGCTTCACGTACGCAGTATTTT
TRBD2	.	TRBJ2-1	TRBV28	CASSPGGGRNEQFF	TGTGCCAGCAGTCCGGGCGGGGGGCGCAATGAGCAGTTCTTC
.	once	TRBJ2-3	TRBV30	CASRRDHTDTQYF	TGTGCCTCTCGCCGGGATCACACAGATACGCAGTATTTT
TRBD2	few	TRBJ2-1	TRBV5-6	CASSLTTSVLEFF	TGTGCCAGCAGCTTGACTACTAGCGTGTTAGAGTTCTTC
TRBD1	.	TRBJ2-2	TRBV6-4	CASSVGQDTGELFF	TGTGCCAGCAGTGTAGGACAGGACACCGGGGAGCTGTTTTTT
.	.	TRBJ1-1	TRBV7-3	CASSATGADTEAFF	TGTGCCAGCAGCGCCACAGGTGCGGACACTGAAGCTTTCTTT
.	once	TRBJ2-7	TRBV19	CASSIAGVSYEQYF	TGTGCCAGTAGTATAGCGGGAGTCTCCTACGAGCAGTACTTC